The TCR beta chain described here comes from a study of OX40 agonist ivuxolimab in advanced cancers. Background for the entire study: The costimulatory receptor OX40 (CD134) was targeted by ivuxolimab, a fully human IgG2 agonistic monoclonal antibody. Intravenous ivuxolimab was administered to patients every 2 weeks at six dose levels: 0.01, 0.1, 0.3, 1.5, 3 and 10 mg/kg. Of the approximately 54 patients in dose escalation, approximately 20 had hepatocellular carcinoma, some 15 had melanoma, 9 had renal cell carcinoma and 9 had head and neck cancer. In the dose-escalation cohort, about four fifths of patients were male, and the mean age was around 60 years with a range of roughly 23 to 79. Prior anti-PD-1, anti-PD-L1 or anti-CTLA-4 therapy was permitted, and checkpoint inhibitors had been received by approximately 39% of dose-escalation patients. Partial responses were achieved by three dose-escalation patients, of whom one had hepatocellular carcinoma and two had cutaneous melanoma. Peripheral TCRbeta sequencing aimed to test whether ivuxolimab altered TCR sequence diversity and caused clonal T-cell expansion. The paper describes the monotherapy dose-escalation part (N of about 52 patients) of the phase I trial of ivuxolimab.

The study at large found these results: On average, CD8+ T cells showed more expanded clones than CD4+ T cells after ivuxolimab. Low levels of normalized T-cell clonal expansion were also shown by some nonresponding patients. At doses from 0.1 to 3.0 mg/kg, clonal expansion was seen in both CD4+ and CD8+ blood T cells between baseline and week 6. Partial responders in the 0.1-3.0 mg/kg groups had among the lowest normalized peripheral clonal expansion, especially among CD8+ T cells. Which antigens the clonally expanded peripheral T cells were specific for was not determined.

V lost 4 bases and J lost 4 bases; the stretch between them is 13 bases long. The CDR3, cysteine through phenylalanine, is 14 amino acids long. Only the CDR3 DNA stays, 42 bases, in frame from base 1. CDR1 and CDR2 are drawn from the germline V gene (reference sequence): MNHNY, SVGAGI. To sequence the TCRbeta CDR3 region, genomic DNA was isolated from the sorted cells. TCRbeta CDR3 regions were sequenced using the immunoSEQ Assay. TCRdb's version of the immuneACCESS table is confined to in-frame rearrangements and falls short of the full clone set. An unresolved V gene accounts for under half of the shortfall where checked; the remainder is of unknown origin. The sample profile shows about 99,000 clones; 90% to 95% of them were found once. 0.31% of the sample goes to the ten largest clones. Patients with autoimmune disease history or receiving systemic immunosuppression were excluded from the trial. Peripheral blood for TCR sequencing was collected from all dose cohorts at baseline, on cycle 4 day 1, and on cycle 7 day 1. The samples were taken from a phase I, first-in-human, multicenter, open-label dose-escalation trial of ivuxolimab. Adults with locally advanced or metastatic melanoma, renal cell, hepatocellular, or head and neck squamous cell carcinoma were enrolled in the trial. Before TCR sequencing, CD4+ and CD8+ T cells were separately sorted from peripheral blood.

Remarks on this clone: What antigen it recognizes has not been identified. Qualities for individual bases were not recorded, and no much larger clone is one base off.

The source is an adult with an advanced solid tumor such as melanoma, head and neck, liver or kidney cancer. The V gene is TRBV6-6 and the J gene is TRBJ1-1; the D gene is unclear. The sequencing here drew on CD4+ or CD8+ T cells sorted from blood, taken in a trial of the OX40 agonist ivuxolimab. The DNA is as follows: TGTGCCAGCAGTTGGACCCGAGGCGGCACTGAAGCTTTCTTT. The translation is CASSWTRGGTEAFF.